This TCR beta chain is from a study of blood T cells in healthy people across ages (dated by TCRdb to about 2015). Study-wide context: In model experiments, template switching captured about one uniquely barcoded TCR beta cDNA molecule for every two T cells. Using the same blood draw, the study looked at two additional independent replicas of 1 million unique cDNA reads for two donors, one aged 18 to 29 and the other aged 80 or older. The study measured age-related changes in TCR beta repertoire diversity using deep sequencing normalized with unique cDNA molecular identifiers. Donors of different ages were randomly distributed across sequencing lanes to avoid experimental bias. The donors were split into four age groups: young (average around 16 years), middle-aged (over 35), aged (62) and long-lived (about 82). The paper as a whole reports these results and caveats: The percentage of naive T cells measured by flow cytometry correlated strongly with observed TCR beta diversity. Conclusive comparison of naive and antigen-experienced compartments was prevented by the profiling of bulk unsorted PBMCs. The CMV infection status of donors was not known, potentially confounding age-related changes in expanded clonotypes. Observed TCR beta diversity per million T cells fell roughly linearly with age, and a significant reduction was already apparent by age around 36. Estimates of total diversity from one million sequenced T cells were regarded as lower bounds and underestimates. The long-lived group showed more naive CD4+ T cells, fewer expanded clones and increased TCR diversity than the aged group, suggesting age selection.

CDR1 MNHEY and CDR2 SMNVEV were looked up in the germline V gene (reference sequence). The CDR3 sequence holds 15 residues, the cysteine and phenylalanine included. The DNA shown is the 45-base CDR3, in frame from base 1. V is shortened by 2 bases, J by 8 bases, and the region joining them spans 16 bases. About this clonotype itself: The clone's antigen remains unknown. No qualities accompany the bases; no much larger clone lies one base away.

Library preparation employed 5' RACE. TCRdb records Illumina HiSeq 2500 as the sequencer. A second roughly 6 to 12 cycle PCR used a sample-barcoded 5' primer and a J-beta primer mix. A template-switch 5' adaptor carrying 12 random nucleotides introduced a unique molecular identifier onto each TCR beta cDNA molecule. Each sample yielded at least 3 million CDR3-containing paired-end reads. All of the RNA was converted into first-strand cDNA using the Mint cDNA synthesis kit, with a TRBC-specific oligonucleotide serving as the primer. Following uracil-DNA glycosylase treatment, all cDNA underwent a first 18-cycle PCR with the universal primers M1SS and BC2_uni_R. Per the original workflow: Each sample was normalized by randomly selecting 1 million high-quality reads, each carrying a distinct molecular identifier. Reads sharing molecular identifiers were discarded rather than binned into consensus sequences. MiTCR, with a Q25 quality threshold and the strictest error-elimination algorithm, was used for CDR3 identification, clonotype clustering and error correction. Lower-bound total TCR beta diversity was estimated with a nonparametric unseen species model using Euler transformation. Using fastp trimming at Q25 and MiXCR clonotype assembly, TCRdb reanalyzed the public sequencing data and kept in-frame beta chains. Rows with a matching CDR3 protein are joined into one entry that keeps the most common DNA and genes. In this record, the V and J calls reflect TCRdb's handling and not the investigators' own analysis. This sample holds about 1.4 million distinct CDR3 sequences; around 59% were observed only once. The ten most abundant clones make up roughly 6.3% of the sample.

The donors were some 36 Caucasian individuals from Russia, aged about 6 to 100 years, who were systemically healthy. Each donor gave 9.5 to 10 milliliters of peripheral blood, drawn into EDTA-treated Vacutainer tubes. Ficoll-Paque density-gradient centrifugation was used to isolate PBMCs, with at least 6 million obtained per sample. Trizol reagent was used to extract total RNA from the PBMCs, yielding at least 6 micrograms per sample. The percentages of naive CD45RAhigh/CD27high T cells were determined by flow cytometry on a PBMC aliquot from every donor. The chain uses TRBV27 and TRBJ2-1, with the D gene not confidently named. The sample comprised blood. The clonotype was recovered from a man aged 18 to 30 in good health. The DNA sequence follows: TGTGCCAGCAGTTTAAGGGTGGCGGCGATGGATGAGCAGTTCTTC. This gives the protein CASSLRVAAMDEQFF.